These 26 T cell receptor beta chains were all obtained from the same sample, sequenced in a study of tumor-infiltrating lymphocytes in primary liver carcinoma. Priming with a constant-region primer yielded TCR beta cDNA from about 500 ng total RNA. Three nested multiplex PCR rounds, a slightly modified ARM-PCR method, built the TCR beta libraries. The study ran its first two PCR rounds for approximately 11 cycles each, using TRBV1-TRBV30 forward primers and a C-beta reverse primer. TCRdb recomputed calls from the multiplex PCR reads with MiXCR, one row per CDR3 protein. The table includes 150,000 to 200,000 distinct CDR3 sequences, around four fifths detected once. Co-extracting RNA and DNA was done with about 17-31 mg of unsorted bulk tissue as input. The specimen sequenced was tumor tissue from primary liver carcinoma. These receptors were obtained from a man aged 35-49 years with primary liver carcinoma and hepatitis B virus infection.

About this clonotype itself: Relative to the germline gene, one junction end is altered; a read error may explain this. The chain employs TRBV11-1 and TRBJ2-4; TRBD2 aligns across 12 bases. Looked up from germline, CDR1 is SGHAT and CDR2 is FQDESV (reference sequence). The CDR3 has 17 amino acids. This CDR3 is CASCFPRTSGTKKNQYF. The CDR3 DNA reads TGTGCCAGCTGCTTTCCCAGGACTAGCGGGACCAAAAAGAATCAGTACTTC.

The J gene is TRBJ1-1, the V gene TRBV6-6; D may be TRBD1 (6 bases). V lost 6 bases and J 13 bases, leaving 21 bases between the germline ends. Germline V gives CDR1 MNHNY, CDR2 SVGAGI (reference sequence). This CDR3 is 13 amino acids long. CDR3 residues: CASSIGGTTEIFF. CDR3 in DNA: TGTGCCAGCAGCATAGGGGGGACTACTGAAATTTTCTTT.

Remarks on this clonotype: A much larger clone differs from this one at a single base, so this may be a read error. V is TRBV7-9 and J is TRBJ2-7; D might be TRBD1 (5 bases). CDR1 and CDR2 from the germline V gene are SEHNR and FQNEAQ (reference sequence). This CDR3 spans 12 amino acids. The CDR3 is CAISLGVREQYF. For the CDR3, the DNA is TGTGCCATCAGCTTAGGGGTTCGCGAGCAGTACTTC.

Note on this clonotype: In this CDR3 the conserved last residue, phenylalanine or tryptophan, is missing, so a read error is likely. The DNA is left out, because the CDR3 cannot be placed on it with certainty; the CDR3 is given as TCRdb lists it. V is TRBV6-2 or TRBV6-3 and J is TRBJ2-7. From its first to its last residue, the CDR3 has 13 amino acids. Germline V gives CDR1 MNHEY, CDR2 SVGEGT. The CDR3 reads CASNYEVSYEQYL.

Concerning this clonotype: A much larger clone differs from this one at a single base, so this may be a read error. The J gene is TRBJ1-2, the V gene TRBV7-8; 8 bases fit TRBD1. The CDR3 runs 14 residues. The germline CDR1 and CDR2 sequences are SGHVS and FQNEAQ. The CDR3 bases are TGTGCCAACAGCTTAGCCGCAGGGGGCCATGGCTACACCTTC. Residues: CANSLAAGGHGYTF.

Comment on this clonotype: Germline is not matched at one junction end, which may reflect a read error. The chain couples TRBV5-4 to TRBJ1-1; possible D gene TRBD1, 6 bases. The CDR3 has 17 residues. CDR1 SGHNT and CDR2 YYREEE come from the germline V gene (reference sequence). This chain's CDR3 is CASGLSWGAVGNTEAFF. The CDR3 DNA is TGTGCCAGCGGCTTGAGTTGGGGGGCAGTGGGGAACACTGAAGCTTTCTTT.

This clonotype has a handful of counts. With a much larger clone just one base away, this may be a read error. The CDR3 coding sequence is TGTGCCAGCAGCGGTTTCTACGAGCATTACTTC. This translates into CASSGFYEHYF. The chain links TRBV12-3 or TRBV12-4 to TRBJ2-7; D is unresolved. The CDR3 loop spans 11 amino acids.

As concerns this clonotype: The junction does not match germline at one end; this may be a read error. Here the CDR3 reads CDSSPHRLARGDHEQFF. In DNA, the CDR3 is TGTGACAGCAGCCCCCACAGGTTAGCGCGAGGCGACCATGAGCAGTTCTTC. V and J are TRBV9 and TRBJ2-1; D may correspond to TRBD1 or TRBD2 (5 bases each). The CDR3 runs 17 residues. Looked up from germline, CDR1 is SGDLS and CDR2 is YYNGEE.

With respect to this clonotype: A read error may be the cause here, since a much bigger clone is one base away. The rearrangement uses TRBV5-1 and TRBJ2-7; D ambiguous. V lost 10 bases and J 0 bases, leaving 14 bases between the germline ends. Germline V gene lookup returns CDR1 SGHRS and CDR2 YFSETQ. The CDR3 is made up of 13 amino acids. Here the CDR3 reads CAETGQSSYEQYF. CDR3 bases: TGCGCCGAAACCGGGCAGTCCTCCTACGAGCAGTACTTC.

With respect to this clonotype: Compared with germline, one end of the junction differs, possibly owing to a read error. V usage is TRBV5-1 and J usage is TRBJ2-1, with TRBD2 identical over 11 bases. The CDR3 length is 16 residues. The germline V gene encodes CDR1 SGHRS and CDR2 YFSETQ. In DNA, the CDR3 is TGCGCCAGCAGCGTTGCCGGGACTAGCGGCGGGAATGAGCAGTCCTTC. It specifies CASSVAGTSGGNEQSF.

Details on this clonotype: Sequence at one end of the junction differs from germline and may be a read error. The chain couples TRBV29-1 to TRBJ2-6; perhaps TRBD1 as D (5 bases). CDR1 is SQVTM and CDR2 is ANQGSEA in the germline V gene. The CDR3 runs to 14 residues. The CDR3 nucleotides are TGCAACGTTGGGGTCCAAGGTGGGGCCAATGTCCTGACTTTC. Its protein is CNVGVQGGANVLTF.

For this clonotype: The junction departs from the called germline gene at one end, perhaps through a read error. The CDR3 DNA follows: TGCAGCGGCCGCTGGTGGGGGGAGGACACTGAAACTTTCTTT. This gives the protein CSGRWWGEDTETFF. The rearrangement links TRBV29-1 to TRBJ1-1, with a tentative D call TRBD1 (5 bases). CDR3 size: 14 residues. In germline, CDR1 is SQVTM, CDR2 ANQGSEA.

As to this clonotype: Lacking the conserved final phenylalanine or tryptophan, this CDR3 likely reflects a read error. The rearrangement links TRBV4-3 to TRBJ2-7; D not certain. The CDR3 runs to 15 residues. In germline, CDR1 is LGHNA, CDR2 YSLEER. Trimming pared 3 bases from V and 4 bases from J, leaving 16 bases between. CDR3 bases: TGCGCCAGCAGCCAGGAACAGTTTTCTTCATACGAGCAGTACTTA. Its protein is CASSQEQFSSYEQYL.

The V and J genes are TRBV11-2 and TRBJ2-6, with D perhaps TRBD2 (5 bases). Per germline, CDR1 SGHAT and CDR2 FQNNGV. The CDR3 is 17 residues long. The V end lost 6 bases, the J end lost 2 bases, and 17 bases lay between the germline ends. CDR3 loop: CASRLRRGWTGANVLTF. The CDR3, as DNA: TGTGCCAGCAGACTAAGAAGAGGGTGGACTGGGGCCAACGTCCTGACTTTC.

The CDR3 spells CSARLGDYNEQFF. CDR3 bases: TGCAGTGCCCGACTAGGGGATTACAATGAGCAGTTCTTC. The genes are TRBV20-1 and TRBJ2-1; maybe TRBD2 (6 bases). The length of the CDR3 is 13 residues. The ends were cut back, 6 bases at V and 4 bases at J, with 13 bases in the middle. CDR1 is DFQATT and CDR2 is SNEGSKA in the germline V gene (reference sequence).

This clonotype appeared a single time. A read error may produce the germline difference seen at one junction end. This chain connects TRBV12-3 or TRBV12-4 to TRBJ2-1; possibly TRBD1 for D (7 bases). The CDR3 consists of 13 residues. DNA of the CDR3: TGTACCAGCCGCAGGGGGGCGGGCAATGAGCAGTTCTTC. It codes for CTSRRGAGNEQFF.

In regard to this clonotype: The junction departs from germline at one end; a sequencing error may be responsible. V is TRBV11-1 and J is TRBJ2-2; TRBD1 might be the D (6 bases). Germline CDR1 reads SGHAT; CDR2 reads FQDESV (reference sequence). This CDR3 is built from 13 residues. CDR3 protein: CTSSFWDTGEFFF. The CDR3, as DNA: TGTACCAGCAGCTTTTGGGACACCGGGGAGTTCTTTTTT.

Turning to this clonotype: Germline and junction disagree at one end, which may indicate a read error. The chain is built from TRBV29-1 and TRBJ1-4; possibly TRBD1 for D (6 bases). The CDR3 sequence is 11 residues long. Germline V gene sequence: CDR1 SQVTM, CDR2 ANQGSEA. CDR3 nucleotide sequence: TGCAGCGTTAGGACAGTCGAAAAACTGTCTTTT. This codes for CSVRTVEKLSF.

In regard to this clonotype: The junction does not match germline at one end; this may be a read error. V and J are TRBV11-1 and TRBJ2-2, with D possibly called TRBD1 or TRBD2 (5 bases each). The CDR3 totals 15 residues. Germline V lookup: CDR1 SGHAT, CDR2 FQDESV (reference sequence). DNA of the CDR3: TGTACCAGCAGTTATACAGGACCTTTCTCCGGGGAGATGCTTTTT. Encoded protein: CTSSYTGPFSGEMLF.

This clonotype was picked up one time. The gene calls are TRBV2 and TRBJ2-2; D is possibly TRBD2 (5 bases). The CDR3 is 14 residues long. Trimming stripped 4 bases from V and 9 bases from J, with 15 bases between. CDR1 is SNHLY and CDR2 is FYNNEI in the germline V gene. CDR3 nucleotide sequence: TGTGCCAGCAGTGGTATGAGGGCGCCCAGGGAGCTGTTTTTT. Encoded protein: CASSGMRAPRELFF.

This clonotype has at least ten counts. V and J are TRBV30 and TRBJ1-5, with TRBD1 matching 11 bases. Germline V CDR1 and CDR2: GTSNPN, SVGIG (reference sequence). The CDR3 is 14 amino acids. The junction had 2 bases not matched to a gene; V was cut back by 1 base and J by 6 bases. The CDR3 is CAWSGTGGGQPQHF. CDR3 sequence (DNA): TGTGCCTGGAGTGGGACAGGGGGCGGTCAGCCCCAGCATTTT.

Concerning this clonotype: At one of its ends the junction is not consistent with the germline gene, which may arise from a read error. The J gene is TRBJ1-1, the V gene TRBV6-6; D gene ambiguous. This CDR3 region has 15 residues. Germline V gene sequence: CDR1 MNHNY, CDR2 SVGAGI (reference sequence). DNA for the CDR3: TGTGTCAGCAGCCGGGCGACACTCGTCGACACTGAAGCTTTCTTT. This sequence encodes CVSSRATLVDTEAFF.

A remark on this clonotype: At one end the junction does not follow the germline gene, possibly because of a read error. The V and J genes are TRBV6-1 and TRBJ1-1; tentative D call: TRBD1 (6 bases). The CDR3 totals 12 residues. From germline, CDR1 is MNHNS and CDR2 SASEGT. CDR3 loop: CASSGWDTEAIF. Written as DNA, the CDR3 is TGTGCCAGCAGTGGATGGGACACTGAAGCTATCTTT.

This clonotype was seen ten or more times. Its ends do not fully match the called genes, so a read error is possible. The genes are TRBV28 and TRBJ2-7; D gene uncertain. There are 14 residues in the CDR3. Germline loops: CDR1 MDHEN, CDR2 SYDVKM. The DNA for the CDR3 is TGTGCCAGCAGGGATCCTAGGCCTTTCGGACGTAGAGACTTC. This sequence encodes CASRDPRPFGRRDF.

In regard to this clonotype: The final CDR3 position lacks the conserved phenylalanine or tryptophan, pointing to a likely read error. J is TRBJ2-7 and V is TRBV5-6; 9 bases agree with TRBD2. Germline V gene data show CDR1 as SGHDT and CDR2 as YYEEEE. Trimming removed 5 bases from V and 4 bases from J; junction bases left unmatched: 7. CDR3 size: 14 residues. CDR3 nucleotide sequence: TGTGCCAGCAGTTTCCCGGGACTAGCATACGAGCAGTACATC. Its translation is CASSFPGLAYEQYI.

Of note for this clonotype: One base away lies a much larger clone, so this may be a sequencing read error. For the CDR3, the DNA is TGTGCCAACAGCACAGGGGGGAGTGGGAAGACCCAGTACTTC. This encodes CANSTGGSGKTQYF. The chain joins TRBV28 to TRBJ2-5, with 8 bases matching TRBD1. This CDR3 contains 14 residues. CDR1 and CDR2 (germline): MDHEN, SYDVKM. Trimming took 10 bases from V and 6 from J; bases not matched to a gene: 13.